A selection of T cell receptor beta chains follows, all from one sample in a study of response to subunit inactivated influenza vaccine. TCRdb redid the calling of the RT-PCR reads with MiXCR, one entry per CDR3 protein. The top ten clones hold less than 7% of a sample with about 700,000 distinct CDR3 sequences, over 11% of them seen once. The sequences come from PBMCs from blood, collected roughly 15 days before vaccination. The receptor set was obtained from a man aged 50 to 59 who received an inactivated influenza vaccine. Each CDR3 is given with its conserved first and last residue. The D gene is left open where the match is weak. Size tells how often a clone was seen (once, few, many) or the class of an expanded clone, and some rows leave it out.

D,size,V,J,length,CDR3,DNA
TRBD2,many,TRBV5-1,TRBJ2-5,17,CASSLGLAGAIQETQYF,TGCGCCAGCAGCTTGGGTCTAGCGGGAGCCATTCAAGAGACCCAGTACTTC
-,many,TRBV12-3/TRBV12-4,TRBJ2-7,14,CASSRGDYYYEQYF,TGTGCCAGCAGTCGGGGAGACTACTACTACGAGCAGTACTTC
-,-,TRBV6-1,TRBJ1-1,16,CASSAVAQTLNTEAFF,TGTGCCAGCAGTGCCGTGGCGCAGACCCTTAACACTGAAGCTTTCTTT
TRBD1,few,TRBV20-1,TRBJ2-1,15,CSARAGTVMGNEQFF,TGCAGTGCTAGAGCTGGGACAGTAATGGGGAATGAGCAGTTCTTC
TRBD2,few,TRBV20-1,TRBJ2-2,14,CSAKLAGATGELFF,TGCAGTGCTAAGCTAGCGGGGGCTACCGGGGAGCTGTTTTTT
TRBD1,few,TRBV6-1,TRBJ1-5,18,CASRRWDRGLHSNQPQHF,TGTGCCAGCCGCCGCTGGGACAGGGGGCTTCATAGCAATCAGCCCCAGCATTTT
TRBD1,few,TRBV20-1,TRBJ2-7,14,CSAEFPGQAYEQYF,TGCAGTGCAGAATTCCCGGGACAGGCCTACGAGCAGTACTTC
TRBD2,few,TRBV6-1,TRBJ2-1,18,CASRVVPGLAGVQNEQFF,TGTGCCAGCAGAGTTGTCCCGGGATTAGCGGGAGTCCAGAATGAGCAGTTCTTC
TRBD1,few,TRBV9,TRBJ2-5,16,CASSPSGTGYQETQYF,TGTGCCAGCAGCCCATCCGGGACAGGATACCAAGAGACCCAGTACTTC
TRBD1,many,TRBV7-8,TRBJ2-1,17,CASSPRQTGFKGNEQFF,TGTGCCAGCAGCCCCCGCCAGACAGGGTTTAAGGGCAATGAGCAGTTCTTC
-,-,TRBV20-1,TRBJ2-1,13,CSARLEADNEQFF,TGCAGTGCTAGACTCGAAGCCGACAATGAGCAGTTCTTC
TRBD1,many,TRBV12-3/TRBV12-4,TRBJ2-1,13,CASSNRQGWVQFF,TGTGCCAGCAGTAACCGACAGGGGTGGGTGCAGTTCTTC
-,-,TRBV4-3,TRBJ1-2,15,CASSPRPGGNYGYTF,TGCGCCAGCAGCCCACGCCCGGGGGGCAACTATGGCTACACCTTC
-,many,TRBV18,TRBJ2-1,15,CASSPPSFRQFEQFF,TGTGCCAGCTCACCACCGTCTTTCAGGCAATTTGAGCAGTTCTTC
-,-,TRBV2,TRBJ2-7,13,CASSDMRLREQYF,TGTGCCAGCAGTGACATGAGATTACGCGAGCAGTACTTC
TRBD1,few,TRBV29-1,TRBJ1-4,13,CSVLGTGDEKLFF,TGCAGCGTGCTCGGGACAGGGGATGAAAAACTGTTTTTT
-,few,TRBV7-2,TRBJ1-5,15,CASSPGVQGGQPQHF,TGTGCCAGCAGCCCAGGGGTGCAGGGTGGGCAGCCCCAGCATTTT